One and the same sample provided the 13 T cell receptor beta chains below, sequenced in a study of post-analysis software for immune sequencing data (dated by TCRdb to about 2015). The paper as a whole reports these results and caveats: Four to six TRBV segments, including TRBV5-6, TRBV5-1 and TRBV20-1, were significantly more frequent in patients than controls.

Their antigens remain unidentified. The protocol used for the library was PCR. Sequencing was carried out with an Illumina HiSeq 2500. To reduce PCR and sequencing biases, unique molecular identifiers were incorporated into the TCR beta cDNA libraries. In-frame beta chains were kept once TCRdb had trimmed the public reads at Q25 with fastp and called clones with MiXCR. Each entry is one CDR3 protein sequence, shown with its most common DNA and genes. A total of hundreds of thousands of distinct CDR3 sequences appear in this sample, roughly 50% of them only once. Over 4% of the sample is held by the ten biggest clonotypes. The sample was blood. The receptors stem from a girl aged 5-17 years with multiple sclerosis.

The chain joins TRBV7-9 to TRBJ2-7; maybe TRBD2 (5 bases). Germline CDR1 is SEHNR and CDR2 is FQNEAQ (reference sequence). This CDR3 has 15 amino acids. V lost 5 bases, J lost 0 bases, and 14 bases lay in between. CDR3 protein: CASSRELGPSYEQYF. As DNA, the CDR3 is TGTGCCAGCAGCCGGGAATTAGGGCCCTCCTACGAGCAGTACTTC.

The chain joins TRBV5-1 to TRBJ2-7; D possibly matches TRBD1 or TRBD2 (6 bases each). The CDR3 totals 15 residues. Germline V CDR1 and CDR2: SGHRS, YFSETQ. V was shortened by 0 bases and J by 3 bases, with 13 bases between the two germline ends. The DNA for the CDR3 is TGCGCCAGCAGCTTGGTCTCGGGGGCCGACTACGAGCAGTACTTC. Its translation: CASSLVSGADYEQYF.

This chain uses TRBV4-1 with TRBJ2-3; D gene uncertain. V lost 4 bases and J lost 0, with 11 bases in between. The CDR3 runs 15 residues. The germline gives CDR1 MGHRA, CDR2 YSYEKL. CDR3 protein: CASSLRRRSTDTQYF. CDR3 nucleotides: TGCGCCAGCAGCCTAAGGCGGCGGAGCACAGATACGCAGTATTTT.

This clonotype turned up a few times. The rearrangement uses TRBV7-9 and TRBJ1-2, with 11 nucleotides matching TRBD1. The CDR3 extends over 16 amino acids. CDR1 is SEHNR and CDR2 is FQNEAQ in the germline V gene (reference sequence). The ends lost 6 bases at V and 6 bases at J; junction bases unmatched: 12. The CDR3 nucleotides are TGTGCCAGCAGGCCGACCCGGACAGGGGGCTCGGATGGCTACACCTTC. Protein product: CASRPTRTGGSDGYTF.

The count of this clonotype is one. The chain joins TRBV7-9 to TRBJ2-5, with no clear D. This CDR3 spans 14 amino acids. V was clipped by 1 base and J by 3 bases, with 9 bases between them. Germline CDR1 SEHNR, CDR2 FQNEAQ (reference sequence). CDR3 nucleotides: TGTGCCAGCAGCTTAGGGGCTCCGAAAGAGACCCAGTACTTC. Amino acid sequence: CASSLGAPKETQYF.

This chain uses TRBV5-1 with TRBJ1-1, with a tentative D call TRBD1 (6 bases). The germline gives CDR1 SGHRS, CDR2 YFSETQ. Deletions cut 0 bases from V and 3 bases from J, with 12 bases between. The CDR3 consists of 15 residues. The CDR3 region is CASSLEGVRDTEAFF. CDR3 coding DNA: TGCGCCAGCAGCTTGGAGGGGGTTCGGGACACTGAAGCTTTCTTT.

V is TRBV7-2 and J is TRBJ1-6; D unresolved. This CDR3 is built from 16 residues. V was shortened by 2 bases and J by 0 bases, with 8 bases between the two germline ends. Germline V gene data show CDR1 as SGHTA and CDR2 as FQGNSA. As DNA, the CDR3 is TGTGCCAGCAGCTTATTGGCTAGCTCCTATAATTCACCCCTCCACTTT. Translation: CASSLLASSYNSPLHF.

The V gene is TRBV3-1, the J gene TRBJ2-7; TRBD2 agrees at 7 bases. V dropped 4 bases and J dropped 3; count of bases not matched to a gene: 9. This CDR3 has 15 amino acids. Germline values: CDR1 LGHDT, CDR2 YNNKEL (reference sequence). CDR3 DNA sequence: TGTGCCAGCAGCCGGCTAGCGGCGGGGGACTACGAGCAGTACTTC. Protein: CASSRLAAGDYEQYF.

The V gene is TRBV10-3, the J gene TRBJ2-7, with D possibly being TRBD2 (6 bases). Trimming cost V 6 bases and J 2 bases, with 11 bases left between them. The CDR3 covers 13 residues. From germline, CDR1 is ENHRY and CDR2 SYGVKD. In nucleotides, the CDR3 is TGTGCCATCAGAGGGGACTTCGCCTACGAGCAGTACTTC. Its protein product is CAIRGDFAYEQYF.

The gene calls are TRBV6-6 and TRBJ2-5; possibly TRBD2 for D (5 bases). The CDR3 loop spans 15 amino acids. Trimming left V 7 bases short and J 2 bases short, with 17 bases between. CDR1 is MNHNY, CDR2 SVGAGI, per germline (reference sequence). This CDR3 is CASIGSRVGQETQYF. The CDR3 nucleotides are TGTGCCAGCATAGGGAGCCGGGTAGGGCAAGAGACCCAGTACTTC.

This chain joins TRBV29-1 and TRBJ2-1, with 13 bases aligning to TRBD2. With V trimmed by 6 bases and J by 7 bases, 9 bases remained unmatched. Germline CDR1 and CDR2: SQVTM and ANQGSEA. The CDR3 sequence is 15 residues long. The CDR3 region has the DNA TGCAGCGTGGGACTAGCGGGACCGATTCGGAATGAGCAGTTCTTC. Amino acid sequence: CSVGLAGPIRNEQFF.

The chain carries TRBV27 and TRBJ2-1; D gene uncertain. This CDR3 contains 13 residues. Trimming shortened V by 4 bases and J by 6 bases, and 10 bases separated the two germline ends. Germline-derived CDR1 and CDR2 are MNHEY and SMNVEV (reference sequence). CDR3 residues: CASSSLKGNEQFF. Written as DNA, the CDR3 is TGTGCCAGCAGTTCCCTTAAGGGCAATGAGCAGTTCTTC.

The rearrangement links TRBV4-3 to TRBJ2-1, with unresolved D. The length of the CDR3 is 13 residues. V lost 0 bases and J 12 bases, leaving 12 bases between the germline ends. Per germline, CDR1 LGHNA and CDR2 YSLEER. The CDR3, as DNA: TGCGCCAGCAGCCAAGAGCTCGCGGACCGGCAGTTCTTC. Translation: CASSQELADRQFF.